Reported below is one T cell receptor beta chain. Data came from immunoSEQ multiplex PCR; TCRdb stores just in-frame clones and leaves some out. The table has tens of thousands of clones, more than 95% seen once. These data come from a study of technical replicates of blood from a handful of donors. V lost 3 bases, J lost 4 bases, and 1 base stayed unmatched. Germline assignment: CDR1 KGHSH and CDR2 LQKENI. The CDR3 sequence is 15 residues long. The source of this sequence is a human donor in good health. Sequenced: T cells isolated from PBMCs. This chain connects TRBV18 to TRBJ2-1; 12 bases fit TRBD2. In DNA form, the CDR3 reads TGTGCCAGCTCACCTACTAGCGGGGGGTACAATGAGCAGTTCTTC. The encoded protein is CASSPTSGGYNEQFF.